This TCR beta chain stems from a study of blood T cell repertoires in COVID-19. Study information: Italy, Spain and the United States were the sources of the convalescent and acute COVID-19 samples. In each case, the material was cDNA or gDNA derived from T cells, B-cell-depleted T cells, or PBMCs.

There are 14 residues in the CDR3. The ends were cut back, 1 base at V and 7 bases at J, with 14 bases in the middle. Per the germline V gene, CDR1 is LGHDT and CDR2 is YNNKEL (reference sequence). Profiled with immunoSEQ multiplex PCR; TCRdb holds only in-frame clones, not every one. The repertoire consists of a few hundred thousand clones, with around 89% occurring once and the leading ten covering roughly 10%. This chain links TRBV3-1 (or the pseudogene TRBV3-2) with TRBJ2-7; D is perhaps TRBD1 (6 bases). The receptor's source is a man aged 35 to 55 who had recovered from COVID-19. Sequencing was performed on PBMCs or T cells enriched from blood (not recorded which). DNA for the CDR3: TGTGCCAGCAGCCAAGCCAGGGGTGAGATGGAGCAGTACTTC. Translating gives CASSQARGEMEQYF.